The T cell receptor (beta chain) described here comes from a study of Graves' ophthalmopathy and Graves' hyperthyroidism. Study-level information: Hyperthyroidism counted as stable given no ophthalmopathy within 18 months of follow-up. Regarding the study as a whole: The model predicted progression of ophthalmopathy with a sensitivity of 60% to 71%, and its specificity was roughly 72%. Most thyroid-expanded clonotypes exceeding 0.001 frequency were also found in blood.

In its sample, this clonotype was seen once. As yet, its antigen is unknown. At one end, the junction sequence differs from germline, possibly due to a read error. This CDR3 comprises 17 residues. The germline V gene has CDR1 ENHRY and CDR2 SYGVKD. The study amplified TCR beta CDR3 regions using RNA transcripts. The first round was an RT-PCR with HTBI primers, and the second round was a multiplex PCR. One entry per CDR3 protein, called by TCRdb with MiXCR from the multiplex PCR reads. The sample consists of 1 million to 1.3 million distinct CDR3 sequences, 36% of them appearing once. The V and J genes are TRBV10-3 and TRBJ2-2; 8 positions agree with TRBD1. This clonotype was sampled from an adult man with Graves' hyperthyroidism. Sequenced input: peripheral blood or thyroid tissue (not recorded which). CDR3 nucleotides: TGTGCCAGCAGTTTGATTGGACAGGGATTGAGCACCGGGGAGCTGTTTTTT. Its protein is CASSLIGQGLSTGELFF.